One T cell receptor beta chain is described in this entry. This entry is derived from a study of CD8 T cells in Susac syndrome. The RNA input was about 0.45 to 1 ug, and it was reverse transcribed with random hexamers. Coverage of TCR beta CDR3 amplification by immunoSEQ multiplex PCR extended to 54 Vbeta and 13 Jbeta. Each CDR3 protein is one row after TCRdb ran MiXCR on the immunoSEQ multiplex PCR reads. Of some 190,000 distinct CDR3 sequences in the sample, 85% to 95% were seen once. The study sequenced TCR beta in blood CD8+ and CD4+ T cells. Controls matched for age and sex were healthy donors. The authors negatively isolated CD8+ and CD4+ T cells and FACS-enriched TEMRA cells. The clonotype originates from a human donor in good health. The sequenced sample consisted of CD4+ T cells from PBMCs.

Here the CDR3 DNA reads TGTGCCTGGAGCCGAGGACTAGCGGGAGACAATGAGCAGTTCTTC. It yields the protein CAWSRGLAGDNEQFF. This chain joins TRBV30 and TRBJ2-1; TRBD2 matches at 13 bases. V shed 3 bases, J shed 5 bases, and the junction held 4 bases outside the gene matches. The length of the CDR3 is 15 residues. Germline V gene sequence: CDR1 GTSNPN, CDR2 SVGIG (reference sequence).